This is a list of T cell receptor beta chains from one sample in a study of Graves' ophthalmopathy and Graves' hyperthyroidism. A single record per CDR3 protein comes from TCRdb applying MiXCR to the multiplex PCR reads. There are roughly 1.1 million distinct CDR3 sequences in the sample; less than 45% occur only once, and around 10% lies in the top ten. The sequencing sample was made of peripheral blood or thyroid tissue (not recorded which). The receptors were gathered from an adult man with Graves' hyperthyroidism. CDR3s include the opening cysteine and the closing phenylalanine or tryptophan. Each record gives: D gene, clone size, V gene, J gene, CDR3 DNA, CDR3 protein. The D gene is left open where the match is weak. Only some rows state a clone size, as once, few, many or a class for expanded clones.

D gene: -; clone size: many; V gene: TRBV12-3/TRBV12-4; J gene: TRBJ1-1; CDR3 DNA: TGTGCCAGCAGTTTGAGGGTTAAGAACACTGAAGCTTTCTTT; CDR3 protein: CASSLRVKNTEAFF
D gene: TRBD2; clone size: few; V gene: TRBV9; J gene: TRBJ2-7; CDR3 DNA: TGTGCCAGCAGCGTAGGAACTAGCGGGAGCTCCTACGAGCAGTACTTC; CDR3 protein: CASSVGTSGSSYEQYF
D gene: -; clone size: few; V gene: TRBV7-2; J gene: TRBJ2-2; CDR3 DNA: TGTGCCAGCAGCTTAATCGGGGGACAGAACACCGGGGAGCTGTTTTTT; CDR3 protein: CASSLIGGQNTGELFF
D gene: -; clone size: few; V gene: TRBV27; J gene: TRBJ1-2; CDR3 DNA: TGTGCCAGCAGTTTATTCGGGGCGGATGGCTACACCTTC; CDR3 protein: CASSLFGADGYTF
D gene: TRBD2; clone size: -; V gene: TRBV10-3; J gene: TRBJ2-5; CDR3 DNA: TGTGCCATCAGTGAGGGACTAGCGGGAGAGACCCAGTACTTC; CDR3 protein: CAISEGLAGETQYF
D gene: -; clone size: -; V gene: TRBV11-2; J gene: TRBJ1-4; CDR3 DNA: TGTGCCAGCAGCTTACCCACCGGGTCGGCTAATGAAAAACTGTTTTTT; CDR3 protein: CASSLPTGSANEKLFF
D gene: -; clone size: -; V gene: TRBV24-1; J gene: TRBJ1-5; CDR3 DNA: TGTGCCACCAGTGAACGAGGAGCAGAGTTTCAGCCCCAGCATTTT; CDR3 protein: CATSERGAEFQPQHF
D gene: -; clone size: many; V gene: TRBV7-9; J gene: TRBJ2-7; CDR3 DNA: TGTGCCAGCAGCCACGCCCGGCAGGGTTTTACCTACGAGCAGTACTTC; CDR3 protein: CASSHARQGFTYEQYF
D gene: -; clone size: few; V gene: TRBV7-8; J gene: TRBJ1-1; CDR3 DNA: TGTGCCAGCATCGAGGGGCGAAACACTGAAGCTTTCTTT; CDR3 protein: CASIEGRNTEAFF
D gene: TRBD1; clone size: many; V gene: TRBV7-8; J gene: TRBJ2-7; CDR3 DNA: TGTGCCAGCAGGTCTGGGACAGGCACCTACGAGCAGTACTTC; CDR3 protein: CASRSGTGTYEQYF
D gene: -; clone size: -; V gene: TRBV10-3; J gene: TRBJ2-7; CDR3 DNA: TGTGCCAGCCTTCTTTGGGCGTCGCAGCGCTACGAGCAGTACTTC; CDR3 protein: CASLLWASQRYEQYF
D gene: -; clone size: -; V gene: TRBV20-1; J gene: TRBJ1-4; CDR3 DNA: TGCAGTGCTGACCAGGGGAATGAAAAACTGTTTTTT; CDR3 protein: CSADQGNEKLFF
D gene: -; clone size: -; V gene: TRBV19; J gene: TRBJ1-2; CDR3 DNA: TGTGCCAGCAGTTACTCGAACGTCCAGGGGTTGAACTATGGCTACACCTTC; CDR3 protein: CASSYSNVQGLNYGYTF
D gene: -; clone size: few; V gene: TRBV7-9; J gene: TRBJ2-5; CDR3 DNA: TGTGCCAGCAGGGCAGGACAGCCCTTC; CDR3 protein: CASRAGQPF
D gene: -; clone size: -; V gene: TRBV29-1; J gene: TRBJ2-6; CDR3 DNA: TGCAGCGTTGTACCGGGGGCCGGGGCCAACGTCCTGACTTTC; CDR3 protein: CSVVPGAGANVLTF
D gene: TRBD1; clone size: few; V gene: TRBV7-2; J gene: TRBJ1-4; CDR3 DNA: TGTGCCAGCAGTCTGGGACAGGGATGGAATGAAAAACTGTTTTTT; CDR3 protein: CASSLGQGWNEKLFF
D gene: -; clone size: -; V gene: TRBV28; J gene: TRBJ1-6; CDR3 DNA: TGTGCCAGCAGTCTCCAAGTTGTGCCTAGTTCACCCCTCCACTTT; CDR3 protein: CASSLQVVPSSPLHF
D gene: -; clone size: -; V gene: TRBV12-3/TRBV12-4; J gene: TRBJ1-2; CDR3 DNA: TGTGCCAGCAGTTTCTCCCCTAACTATGGCTACACCTTC; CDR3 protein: CASSFSPNYGYTF
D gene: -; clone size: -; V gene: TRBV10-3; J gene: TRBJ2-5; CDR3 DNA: TGTGCCATCAGTGAGTCGAACCGGGCGGCAAAAGAGACCCAGTACTTC; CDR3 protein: CAISESNRAAKETQYF
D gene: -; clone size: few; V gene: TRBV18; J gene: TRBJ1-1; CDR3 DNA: TGTGCCAGCTCACGCTCACAGGGAAGGGACACTGAAGCTTTCTTT; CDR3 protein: CASSRSQGRDTEAFF
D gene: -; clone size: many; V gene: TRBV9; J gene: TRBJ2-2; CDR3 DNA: TGTGCCAGCAGCGTAGGCGTTGACACCGGGGAGCTGTTTTTT; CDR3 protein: CASSVGVDTGELFF
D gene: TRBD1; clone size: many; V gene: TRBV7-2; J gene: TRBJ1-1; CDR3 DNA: TGTGCCAGCAGCCCGGACAGGGGGGCGAACACTGAAGCTTTCTTT; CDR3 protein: CASSPDRGANTEAFF
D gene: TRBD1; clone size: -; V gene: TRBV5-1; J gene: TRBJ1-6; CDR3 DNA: TGCGCCAGCAGCGCAGGACAGGACTCCTATAATTCACCCCTCCACTTT; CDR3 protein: CASSAGQDSYNSPLHF